Sequencing of this TCR beta chain was carried out in a study of PD-L1 blockade in urothelial cancer. Study summary: Of some 29 patients, around 25 were males with bladder-origin urothelial cancer.

Study outcomes and limitations: The study found that durable-benefit patients expanded tumor-associated blood clones more at 3 weeks.

The method was immunoSEQ multiplex PCR; TCRdb's version includes in-frame clones alone and lacks a portion of them. The data show about 82,000 clones, 90% seen once. The number of samples from each patient was between 1 and 8, taken pretreatment and on-treatment. This CDR3 region has 12 residues. Trimming cost V 4 bases and J 1 base, with 7 bases left between them. Germline V gene lookup returns CDR1 SQVTM and CDR2 ANQGSEA. As for this clone: The target antigen is unknown.

The chain combines TRBV29-1 with TRBJ1-1, with D uncertain. The receptor was isolated from a man between 60 and 75 years old with urothelial cancer. The input for sequencing was PBMCs, taken around atezolizumab (anti-PD-L1) treatment. This CDR3 reads CSVGQENTEAFF. CDR3 sequence (DNA): TGCAGCGTTGGGCAGGAGAACACTGAAGCTTTCTTT.